The rows below give T cell receptor beta chains drawn from one sample of a study of patients and donors after allogeneic stem cell transplantation. Each CDR3 protein gets one entry after TCRdb re-called the RT-PCR reads with MiXCR. The top ten clones hold more than 9% of a sample with around 240,000 distinct CDR3 sequences, 12% to 15% of them seen once. Sequencing used blood, either unsorted or a sorted T cell fraction (not recorded which). These receptors all come from a human donor who was either an allogeneic HSCT recipient or a stem cell or donor lymphocyte infusion donor (not recorded which). It is not recorded whose cells these are; they may come from a transplant donor. CDR3s include the opening cysteine and the closing phenylalanine or tryptophan. D genes are given only for firm matches. Size tells how often a clone was seen (once, few, many) or the class of an expanded clone, and some rows leave it out.

TRBJ2-3	TRBD2	TRBV20-1	many	CSASRPGLAGGRFTDTQYF	TGCAGTGCTAGTCGTCCGGGACTAGCGGGAGGAAGATTCACAGATACGCAGTATTTT
TRBJ2-1	-	TRBV20-1	many	CSAPGLSGGEQFF	TGCAGTGCGCCTGGACTAAGTGGCGGTGAGCAGTTCTTC
TRBJ2-3	TRBD2	TRBV5-1	-	CASSPYPRGGRDTQYF	TGCGCCAGCAGCCCGTATCCTCGGGGGGGCCGAGATACGCAGTATTTT
TRBJ2-2	-	TRBV4-1	many	CASSLREANTGELFF	TGCGCCAGCAGCCTAAGAGAGGCGAACACCGGGGAGCTGTTTTTT
TRBJ1-4	-	TRBV4-1	few	CASSHVDRLNEKLFF	TGCGCCAGCAGCCACGTGGACAGACTTAATGAAAAACTGTTTTTT
TRBJ2-1	TRBD2	TRBV6-5	-	CASSYSRRAASGSRDEQFF	TGTGCCAGCAGTTACTCGAGACGAGCTGCTAGCGGGAGTCGTGATGAGCAGTTCTTC
TRBJ1-1	-	TRBV4-1	few	CASSQEGNRAAEAFF	TGCGCCAGCAGCCAAGAAGGGAACAGGGCGGCTGAAGCTTTCTTT
TRBJ2-1	-	TRBV20-1	-	CSVPGLINEQFF	TGCAGTGTGCCAGGGCTTATCAATGAGCAGTTCTTC
TRBJ1-6	-	TRBV18	few	CASSPVQEDNSPLHF	TGTGCCAGCTCGCCAGTCCAGGAGGACAATTCACCCCTCCACTTT
TRBJ2-4	-	TRBV7-2	many	CASTPPLSLASIQYF	TGTGCCAGCACCCCTCCCCTCTCACTAGCTAGCATTCAGTACTTC
TRBJ2-1	TRBD2	TRBV28	-	CASSPGTSGRGALFF	TGTGCCAGCAGTCCAGGGACTAGCGGGAGGGGGGCGTTGTTCTTC
TRBJ2-1	TRBD2	TRBV30	few	CAWSVRASGTPWGEQFF	TGTGCCTGGAGTGTACGGGCTAGCGGAACCCCCTGGGGTGAGCAGTTCTTC
TRBJ1-1	-	TRBV18	many	CASLQLNTEAFF	TGTGCCAGCTTACAGTTGAACACTGAAGCTTTCTTT
TRBJ2-1	TRBD2	TRBV5-1	-	CASSTGTSGNEQFF	TGCGCCAGCAGCACCGGGACTAGCGGCAATGAGCAGTTCTTC
TRBJ1-1	-	TRBV19	few	CASSIGAVGNTEAFF	TGTGCCAGTAGTATAGGGGCCGTTGGGAACACTGAAGCTTTCTTT
TRBJ2-3	TRBD1	TRBV7-3	few	CASSPSIDRADTQYF	TGTGCCAGCAGCCCCTCGATAGACAGGGCAGATACGCAGTATTTT
TRBJ2-1	-	TRBV5-1	few	CASSPQWGGTYNEQFF	TGCGCCAGCAGCCCCCAGTGGGGGGGCACTTACAATGAGCAGTTCTTC
TRBJ2-3	-	TRBV5-6	few	CASSLTGPSTDTQYF	TGTGCCAGCAGCTTGACGGGACCAAGCACAGATACGCAGTATTTT
TRBJ2-3	TRBD2	TRBV19	-	CASSIDGSGGSSTDTQYF	TGTGCCAGTAGTATAGATGGTAGCGGGGGGTCTAGCACAGATACGCAGTATTTT
TRBJ1-1	TRBD1	TRBV3-1	-	CASSRRQGGMTEAFF	TGTGCCAGCAGCAGACGACAGGGGGGAATGACTGAAGCTTTCTTT
TRBJ1-1	-	TRBV20-1	-	CSARAGNTEAFF	TGCAGTGCTAGAGCAGGGAACACTGAAGCTTTCTTT
TRBJ2-7	-	TRBV7-9	-	CASSPSTDYYEQYF	TGTGCCAGCAGCCCTTCGACGGACTACTACGAGCAGTACTTC
TRBJ1-2	-	TRBV20-1	many	CSARVPTTLGYGYTF	TGCAGTGCTAGAGTCCCTACCACCCTGGGCTATGGCTACACCTTC
TRBJ1-5	TRBD1	TRBV5-5	-	CASSWTGAGNQPQHF	TGTGCCAGCAGCTGGACAGGGGCGGGCAATCAGCCCCAGCATTTT
TRBJ2-7	-	TRBV7-9	many	CASSLAGTTKEQYF	TGTGCCAGCAGCTTAGCCGGGACAACGAAAGAGCAGTACTTC
TRBJ1-6	-	TRBV7-3	many	CASSLVGGLGYNSPLHF	TGTGCCAGCAGCTTAGTAGGCGGCCTCGGGTATAATTCACCCCTCCACTTT
TRBJ1-2	-	TRBV20-1	few	CSGVVRGYGYTF	TGCAGTGGGGTGGTAAGGGGATATGGCTACACCTTC
TRBJ1-2	TRBD1	TRBV2	few	CASRAIGTDYGYTF	TGTGCCAGCAGGGCAATCGGGACAGACTATGGCTACACCTTC
TRBJ2-2	TRBD2	TRBV9	-	CASSVNSAGAGGELFF	TGTGCCAGCAGCGTTAATTCAGCGGGAGCCGGCGGGGAGCTGTTTTTT
TRBJ2-2	-	TRBV19	-	CASSRLDTGELFF	TGTGCCAGTAGTCGGTTGGACACCGGGGAGCTGTTTTTT
TRBJ1-4	-	TRBV2	-	CASSEAGGRGIIGELFF	TGTGCCAGCAGTGAAGCTGGAGGGAGGGGGATAATCGGGGAACTGTTTTTT
TRBJ2-5	TRBD2	TRBV6-2/TRBV6-3	many	CASSYPGLAGKQETQYF	TGTGCCAGCAGTTACCCCGGACTAGCGGGGAAACAAGAGACCCAGTACTTC
TRBJ2-3	TRBD1	TRBV6-5	-	CASSSLTQGAGDTQYF	TGTGCCAGCAGTTCCCTAACACAGGGGGCAGGAGATACGCAGTATTTT
TRBJ2-2	-	TRBV18	many	CASSADPNTGELFF	TGTGCCAGCTCAGCGGACCCGAACACCGGGGAGCTGTTTTTT
TRBJ2-6	-	TRBV24-1	-	CATKSSGANVLTF	TGTGCCACCAAAAGCTCTGGGGCCAACGTCCTGACTTTC
TRBJ2-7	TRBD2	TRBV5-1	-	CASTTTGGATYEQYF	TGCGCCAGCACCACCACGGGGGGAGCTACCTACGAGCAGTACTTC
TRBJ1-5	-	TRBV4-1	many	CASSQEPGGPGRNQPQHF	TGCGCCAGCAGCCAAGAACCCGGAGGGCCAGGGCGCAATCAGCCCCAGCATTTT
TRBJ1-2	TRBD1	TRBV28	many	CASSLGTGDGYTF	TGTGCCAGCAGCTTAGGGACAGGGGATGGCTACACCTTC
TRBJ2-1	TRBD2	TRBV4-1	few	CASSQSLAGGYNEQFF	TGCGCCAGCAGCCAAAGCCTAGCGGGGGGATACAATGAGCAGTTCTTC
TRBJ2-5	-	TRBV2	-	CASRVQGTNQETQYF	TGTGCCAGCAGGGTACAGGGAACGAACCAAGAGACCCAGTACTTC
TRBJ2-4	TRBD2	TRBV11-2	-	CASSPERGRAGGRAKNIQYF	TGTGCCAGCAGCCCCGAAAGGGGAAGGGCGGGGGGCCGGGCCAAAAACATTCAGTACTTC